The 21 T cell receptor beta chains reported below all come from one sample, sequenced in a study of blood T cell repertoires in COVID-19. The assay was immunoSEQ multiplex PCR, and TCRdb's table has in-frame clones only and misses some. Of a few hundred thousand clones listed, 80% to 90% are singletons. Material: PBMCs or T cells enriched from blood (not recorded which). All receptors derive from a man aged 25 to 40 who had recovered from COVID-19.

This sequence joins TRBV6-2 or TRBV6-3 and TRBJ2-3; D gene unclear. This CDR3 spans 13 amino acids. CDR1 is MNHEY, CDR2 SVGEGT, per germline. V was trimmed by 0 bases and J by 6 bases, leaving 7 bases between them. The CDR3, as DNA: TGTGCCAGCAGTTACTCGATCGAGGATACGCAGTATTTT. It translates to CASSYSIEDTQYF.

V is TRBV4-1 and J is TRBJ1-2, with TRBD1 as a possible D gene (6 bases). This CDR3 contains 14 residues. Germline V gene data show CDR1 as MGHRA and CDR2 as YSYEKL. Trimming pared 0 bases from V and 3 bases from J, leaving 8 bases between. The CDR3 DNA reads TGCGCCAGCAGCCAAGAGTCAGGGGACTATGGCTACACCTTC. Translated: CASSQESGDYGYTF.

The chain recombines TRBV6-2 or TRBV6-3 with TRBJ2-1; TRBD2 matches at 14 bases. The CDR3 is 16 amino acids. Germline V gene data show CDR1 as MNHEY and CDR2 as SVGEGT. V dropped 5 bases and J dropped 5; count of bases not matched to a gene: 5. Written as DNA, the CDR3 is TGTGCCAGCAGTCCCAGGGGACTAGCGGGGGACAATGAGCAGTTCTTC. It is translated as CASSPRGLAGDNEQFF.

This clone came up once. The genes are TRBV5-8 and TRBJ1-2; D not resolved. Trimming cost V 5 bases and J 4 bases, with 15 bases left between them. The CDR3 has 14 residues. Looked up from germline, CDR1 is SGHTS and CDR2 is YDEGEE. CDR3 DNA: TGTGCCAGCAGAGACCGTGCGGAGGGCTATGGCTACACCTTC. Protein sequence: CASRDRAEGYGYTF.

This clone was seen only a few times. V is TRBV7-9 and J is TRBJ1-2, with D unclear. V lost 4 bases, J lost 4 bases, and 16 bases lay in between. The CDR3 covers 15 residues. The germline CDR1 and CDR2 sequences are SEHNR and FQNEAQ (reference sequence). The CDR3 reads CASSSGGGRLYGYTF. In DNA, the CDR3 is TGTGCCAGCAGCTCGGGCGGAGGCCGACTCTATGGCTACACCTTC.

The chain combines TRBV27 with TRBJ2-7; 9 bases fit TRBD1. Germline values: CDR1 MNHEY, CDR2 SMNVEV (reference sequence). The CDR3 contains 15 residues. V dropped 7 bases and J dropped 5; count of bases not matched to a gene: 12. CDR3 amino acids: CASTKLRDRDHEQYF. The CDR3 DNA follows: TGTGCCAGCACCAAGCTCCGGGACAGGGACCACGAGCAGTACTTC.

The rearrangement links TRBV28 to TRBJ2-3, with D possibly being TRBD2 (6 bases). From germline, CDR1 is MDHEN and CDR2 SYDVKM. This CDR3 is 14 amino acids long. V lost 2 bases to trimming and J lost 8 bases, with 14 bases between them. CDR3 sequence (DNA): TGTGCCAGCAGTTTAGCGCTGGCTAGCGTTACGCAGTATTTT. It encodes CASSLALASVTQYF.

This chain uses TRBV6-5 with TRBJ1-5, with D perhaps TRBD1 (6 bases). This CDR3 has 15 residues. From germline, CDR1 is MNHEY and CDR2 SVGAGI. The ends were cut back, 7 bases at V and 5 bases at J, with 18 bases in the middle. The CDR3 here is CASTLFRDKYQPQHF. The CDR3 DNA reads TGTGCCAGCACCCTCTTCCGGGACAAGTATCAGCCCCAGCATTTT.

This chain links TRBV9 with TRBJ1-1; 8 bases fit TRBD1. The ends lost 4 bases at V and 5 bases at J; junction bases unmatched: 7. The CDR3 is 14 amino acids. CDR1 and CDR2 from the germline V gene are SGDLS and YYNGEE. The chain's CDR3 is CASSPGQGYTEAFF. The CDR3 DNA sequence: TGTGCCAGCAGCCCTGGACAGGGTTATACTGAAGCTTTCTTT.

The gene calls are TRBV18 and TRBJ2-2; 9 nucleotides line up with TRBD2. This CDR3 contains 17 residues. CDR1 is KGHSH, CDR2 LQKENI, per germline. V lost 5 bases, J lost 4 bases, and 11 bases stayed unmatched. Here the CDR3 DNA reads TGTGCCAGCTCAAAGAACTTAGCGGGAGAAGGCACCGGGGAGCTGTTTTTT. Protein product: CASSKNLAGEGTGELFF.

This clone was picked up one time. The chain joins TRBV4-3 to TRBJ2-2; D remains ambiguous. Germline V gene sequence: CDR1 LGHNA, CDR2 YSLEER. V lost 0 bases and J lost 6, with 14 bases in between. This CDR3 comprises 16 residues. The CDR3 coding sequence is TGCGCCAGCAGCCAAGATGAGTGGTTTGTCGCCGGGGAGCTGTTTTTT. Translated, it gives CASSQDEWFVAGELFF.

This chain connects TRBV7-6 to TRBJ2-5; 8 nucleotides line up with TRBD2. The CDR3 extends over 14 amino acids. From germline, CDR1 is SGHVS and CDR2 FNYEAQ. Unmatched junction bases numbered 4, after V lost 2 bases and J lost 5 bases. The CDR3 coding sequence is TGTGCCAGCAGCTTACGGGGGGGGAGCGAGACCCAGTACTTC. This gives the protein CASSLRGGSETQYF.

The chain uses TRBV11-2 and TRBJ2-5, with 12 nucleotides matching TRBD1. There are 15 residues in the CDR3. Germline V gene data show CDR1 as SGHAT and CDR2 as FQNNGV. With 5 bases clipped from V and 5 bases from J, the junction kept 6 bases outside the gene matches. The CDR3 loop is CASSHRDRGRETQYF. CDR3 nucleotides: TGTGCCAGCAGCCACCGGGACAGGGGGCGTGAGACCCAGTACTTC.

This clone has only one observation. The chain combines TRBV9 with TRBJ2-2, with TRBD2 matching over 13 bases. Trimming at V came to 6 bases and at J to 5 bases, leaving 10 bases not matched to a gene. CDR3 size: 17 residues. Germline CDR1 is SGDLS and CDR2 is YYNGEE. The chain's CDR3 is CASTRTSGSLTTGELFF. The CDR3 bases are TGTGCCAGCACCCGGACTAGCGGGAGTTTAACTACCGGGGAGCTGTTTTTT.

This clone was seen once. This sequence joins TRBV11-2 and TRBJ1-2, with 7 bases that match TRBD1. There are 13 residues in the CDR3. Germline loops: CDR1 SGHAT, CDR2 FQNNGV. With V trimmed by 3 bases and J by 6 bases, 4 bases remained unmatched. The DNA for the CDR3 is TGTGCCAGCAGCTTGACAGGGTATGATGGCTACACCTTC. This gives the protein CASSLTGYDGYTF.

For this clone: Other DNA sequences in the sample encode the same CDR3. CDR3 amino acids: CASSFGQNTEAFF. The CDR3 DNA reads as TGTGCCAGCAGTTTCGGACAGAACACTGAAGCTTTCTTT. V gene TRBV27 combines with J gene TRBJ1-1, with D maybe TRBD1 (5 bases). V lost 3 bases to trimming and J lost 1 base, with 6 bases between them. Germline V gene data show CDR1 as MNHEY and CDR2 as SMNVEV (reference sequence). CDR3 size: 13 residues.

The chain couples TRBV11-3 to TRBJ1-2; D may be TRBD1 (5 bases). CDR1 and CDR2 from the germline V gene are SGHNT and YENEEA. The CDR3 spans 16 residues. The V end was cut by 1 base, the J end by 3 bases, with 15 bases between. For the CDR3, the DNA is TGTGCCAGCAGCTTAGTGGACAAGGACTATTACTATGGCTACACCTTC. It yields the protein CASSLVDKDYYYGYTF.

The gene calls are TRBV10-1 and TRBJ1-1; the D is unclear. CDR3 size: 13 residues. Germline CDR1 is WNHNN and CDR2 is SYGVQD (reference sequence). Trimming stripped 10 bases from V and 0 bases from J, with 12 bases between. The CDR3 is CATAGSMNTEAFF. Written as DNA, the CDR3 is TGCGCCACGGCGGGGAGTATGAACACTGAAGCTTTCTTT.

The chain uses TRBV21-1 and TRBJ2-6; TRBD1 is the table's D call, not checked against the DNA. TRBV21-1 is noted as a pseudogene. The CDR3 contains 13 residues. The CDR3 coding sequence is TGTGCCAGAAACAACTCTGGGGCCAACGTCCTGACTTTC. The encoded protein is CARNNSGANVLTF.

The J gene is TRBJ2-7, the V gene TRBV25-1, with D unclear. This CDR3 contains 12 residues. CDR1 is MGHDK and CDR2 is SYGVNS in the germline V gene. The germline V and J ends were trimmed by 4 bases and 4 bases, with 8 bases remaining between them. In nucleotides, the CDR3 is TGTGCCAGCAGTGGCGTCCTTTACGAGCAGTACTTC. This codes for CASSGVLYEQYF.

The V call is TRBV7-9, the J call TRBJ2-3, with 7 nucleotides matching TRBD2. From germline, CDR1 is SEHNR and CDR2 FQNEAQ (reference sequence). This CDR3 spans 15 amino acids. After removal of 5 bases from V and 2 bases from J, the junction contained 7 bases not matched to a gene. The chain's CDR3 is CASSRASGFTDTQYF. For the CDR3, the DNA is TGTGCCAGCAGCCGGGCTAGCGGCTTCACAGATACGCAGTATTTT. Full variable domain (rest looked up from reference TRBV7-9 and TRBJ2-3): DTGVSQNPRHKITKRGQNVTFRCDPISEHNRLYWYRQTLGQGPEFLTYFQNEAQLEKSRLLSDRFSAERPKGSFSTLEIQRTEQGDSAMYLCASSRASGFTDTQYFGPGTRLTVL.